The clone carrying this T cell receptor (beta chain) has at least ten counts. Its specificity is unknown. Germline loops: CDR1 LGHNT, CDR2 FRNRAP. Trimming shortened V by 4 bases and J by 1 base, and 7 bases separated the two germline ends. CDR3 length: 13 amino acids. These data originate in a study of early T cells in non-severe SARS-CoV-2 infection. Study overall: The study sequenced bulk RNA from unsorted whole blood, with chains unpaired.

TCRdb reanalysed the 5' RACE reads using MiXCR and keeps one entry per CDR3 protein. Of about 63,000 distinct CDR3 sequences detected, 10% to 15% appear once; the ten largest clones hold approximately 4.8%. Regarding the study as a whole: VDJdb-based annotation leaned toward anti-spike CD8 responses and missed private and CD4 specificities.

This TCR was sampled from an adult who was a healthcare worker with PCR-confirmed SARS-CoV-2 infection or an uninfected control (not recorded which). V is TRBV12-5 and J is TRBJ2-5, with D perhaps TRBD1 or TRBD2 (6 bases each). The sequencing sample was made of whole blood. This CDR3 is CASGSGAQETQYF. Here the CDR3 DNA reads TGTGCTAGTGGTTCGGGGGCCCAAGAGACCCAGTACTTC. Looking up the rest from reference TRBV12-5 and TRBJ2-5 gives the full variable domain: DARVTQTPRHKVTEMGQEVTMRCQPILGHNTVFWYRQTMMQGLELLAYFRNRAPLDDSGMPKDRFSAEMPDATLATLKIQPSEPRDSAVYFCASGSGAQETQYFGPGTRLLVL.